This is a list of T cell receptor beta chains from one sample in a study of T-cell memory formation after mild COVID-19. TCRdb ran MiXCR on the 5' RACE reads and lists one entry per CDR3 protein. The repertoire holds hundreds of thousands of distinct CDR3 sequences, with approximately 21% as singletons. Material for sequencing was PBMCs or a T cell subset sorted from them (not recorded which). The receptor source for this set is an adult woman who had mild COVID-19 (a few samples of this study predate the infection). Cell type and time point are not known. Both conserved end residues are part of each CDR3. Each record gives: CDR3 DNA, CDR3 protein, J gene, V gene, D gene, clone size. D genes are given only for firm matches. A clone size is listed for some rows: how often the clone was seen (once, few, many), or a class if it is expanded.

TGTGCCACCGTCGCCCAAGAGACCCAGTACTTC CATVAQETQYF TRBJ2-5 TRBV5-4 NA NA
TGTGCCACCAGTGATAGGACTAGCGGATTCTTAAATGAGCAGTTCTTC CATSDRTSGFLNEQFF TRBJ2-1 TRBV24-1 TRBD2 many
TGCGCCAGCAGCATAGGGACTGCCGCCGGGAATGAGCAGTTCTTC CASSIGTAAGNEQFF TRBJ2-1 TRBV5-1 NA NA
TGCAGTGCTAGAGATGGGTTAAATCAGCCCCAGCATTTT CSARDGLNQPQHF TRBJ1-5 TRBV20-1 NA few
TGTGCCAGCAGCCCAGGGACTGCTGATGGGCAAGAGACCCAGTACTTC CASSPGTADGQETQYF TRBJ2-5 TRBV7-9 NA few
TGTGCCAGCAGCTTAGCGGTCAGGGCCGATAATTCACCCCTCCACTTT CASSLAVRADNSPLHF TRBJ1-6 TRBV7-8 NA few
TGTGCCAGCAGCCCCAGGGATAGCTCCTACAATGAGCAGTTCTTC CASSPRDSSYNEQFF TRBJ2-1 TRBV12-3/TRBV12-4 NA NA
TGTGCCTGGAGTGTAAGGCCCCCGGGACTAGCGGGAGTTGGCGGCTCCTACGAGCAGTACTTC CAWSVRPPGLAGVGGSYEQYF TRBJ2-7 TRBV30 TRBD2 few
TGTGCCAGCAGTTACGTGGGAGGGCCTTCCTACGAGCAGTACTTC CASSYVGGPSYEQYF TRBJ2-7 TRBV6-2/TRBV6-3 TRBD2 NA
TGCAGCGTCGTAGGGACTAGCGGGGACACTGAGCAGTTCTTC CSVVGTSGDTEQFF TRBJ2-1 TRBV29-1 TRBD2 few
TGTGCCAGCAGCCCCCGACTACTAGCGCCTCTCTCCTACGAGCAGTACTTC CASSPRLLAPLSYEQYF TRBJ2-7 TRBV3-1 TRBD2 few
TGTGCCAGTAGTAATCCCCGGGGGGGAGGTTCGACAGATACGCAGTATTTT CASSNPRGGGSTDTQYF TRBJ2-3 TRBV19 TRBD2 few
TGTGCCAGCAGCCGAGGAAGCGGGGGGTCTGAAGCTTTCTTT CASSRGSGGSEAFF TRBJ1-1 TRBV7-9 NA few
TGTGCCAGCAGCTTTCCGGGACTAGCGGAATACAATGAGCAGTTCTTC CASSFPGLAEYNEQFF TRBJ2-1 TRBV11-2 TRBD2 NA
TGTGCCAGCAGCTCCGCCGGGACACAACGGGAAGGGCAGTACTTC CASSSAGTQREGQYF TRBJ2-7 TRBV5-4 NA NA
TGTGCCAGCACCGCCTATGCGGGAGTTGGAGAGCAGTTCTTC CASTAYAGVGEQFF TRBJ2-1 TRBV27 TRBD2 NA
TGTGCCAGCAGTGTTTTACAGGGCGGCTACACCTTC CASSVLQGGYTF TRBJ1-2 TRBV25-1 NA few
TGTGCCAGCAGTTTATCCTCGTACACTGAAGCTTTCTTT CASSLSSYTEAFF TRBJ1-1 TRBV27 NA few
TGTGCCAGCACCGACACGAGCTCCTACAATGAGCAGTTCTTC CASTDTSSYNEQFF TRBJ2-1 TRBV6-2/TRBV6-3 NA NA
TGTGCCAGCAGCTTAACGACCGGCGTCGGGAGTTTGGAGCTGTTTTTT CASSLTTGVGSLELFF TRBJ2-2 TRBV9 NA NA
TGTGCCAGTAGTATGGGGGCTGTGCGTCAGAGGAATCAGCCCCAGCATTTT CASSMGAVRQRNQPQHF TRBJ1-5 TRBV19 NA NA
TGTGCCAGCAGCTTAGCGACAGTGAGACACGGCTACACCTTC CASSLATVRHGYTF TRBJ1-2 TRBV7-9 NA few
TGTGCCAGCAGCCGCATGGGTGAAGCTTTCTTT CASSRMGEAFF TRBJ1-1 TRBV7-9 NA NA
TGTGCCAGCAGCTTACTAGCGGGCCGCTCCTACGAGCAGTACTTC CASSLLAGRSYEQYF TRBJ2-7 TRBV7-9 TRBD2 few
TGTGCCAGCAGCGTGGGGCGGGGAGTCCAAGAGACCCAGTACTTC CASSVGRGVQETQYF TRBJ2-5 TRBV9 NA NA
TGTGCCTGGAGTGTACGGAACACCGGGGAGCTGTTTTTT CAWSVRNTGELFF TRBJ2-2 TRBV30 NA few
TGCGCCAGCAGCTCAGAAACTGAAGCTTTCTTT CASSSETEAFF TRBJ1-1 TRBV5-1 NA many
TGTGCCAGCAGGACTAGCCCGTGGGATGAGCAGTTCTTC CASRTSPWDEQFF TRBJ2-1 TRBV6-2/TRBV6-3 TRBD2 few
TGTGCCAGCAGCCGCGACAGATCTCCGGGGAACGAGCAGTACTTC CASSRDRSPGNEQYF TRBJ2-7 TRBV6-5 NA NA
TGTGCCAGCAGTCAGGCCCTCTACGAGCAGTACTTC CASSQALYEQYF TRBJ2-7 TRBV6-6 NA NA
TGTGCCAGCAGCTTACAGACTAGCGGGGACACAGATACGCAGTATTTT CASSLQTSGDTDTQYF TRBJ2-3 TRBV7-8 TRBD2 NA
TGTGCCTGGAGTCGTTTTGGGACAGGGGGGCAAGAGACCCAGTACTTC CAWSRFGTGGQETQYF TRBJ2-5 TRBV30 TRBD1 NA
TGTGCCAGCGAACGCATGGGAGGGCCGGATACGCAGTATTTT CASERMGGPDTQYF TRBJ2-3 TRBV7-8 TRBD2 NA
TGTGCCAGCAGTTTTGTGGGGCGTTTAGGCTACACCTTC CASSFVGRLGYTF TRBJ1-2 TRBV12-3/TRBV12-4 NA few
TGTGCCAGCAGCGTAGAACTAGCTCCGTCCTACGAGCAGTACTTC CASSVELAPSYEQYF TRBJ2-7 TRBV9 NA few
TGCGCCAGCAGCTTGGCCCCGGAGGTTCAGCCCCAGCATTTT CASSLAPEVQPQHF TRBJ1-5 TRBV5-1 NA NA
TGTGCCACCAGTGACCCCGGGCGGGGGAACACCGGGGAGCTGTTTTTT CATSDPGRGNTGELFF TRBJ2-2 TRBV24-1 NA few